Listed here are 24 T cell receptor beta chains from one sample, sequenced in a study of T cell responses to AZD1222 COVID-19 vaccine. The assay was immunoSEQ multiplex PCR, and TCRdb's table has in-frame clones only and misses some. Here the sample spans 200,000 to 250,000 clones, just over 90% being singletons. The sample in question was peripheral blood, obtained on day 0 of MenACWY control vaccination. The receptors derive from an adult in good health.

The gene calls are TRBV19 and TRBJ2-6, with 7 positions matching TRBD2. The CDR3 extends over 17 amino acids. The V gene's germline CDR1 is LNHDA and CDR2 SQIVND (reference sequence). With 5 bases clipped from V and 4 bases from J, the junction kept 11 bases outside the gene matches. The CDR3 region has the DNA TGTGCCAGTAGTGCCCTAAGCGGGACCTCCGGGGCCAACGTCCTGACTTTC. Translation: CASSALSGTSGANVLTF.

The chain links TRBV2 to TRBJ1-2, with TRBD1 matching over 10 bases. The CDR3 length is 14 residues. The germline CDR1 and CDR2 sequences are SNHLY and FYNNEI. The junction had 9 bases not matched to a gene; V was cut back by 6 bases and J by 8 bases. The CDR3 DNA sequence: TGTGCCAGCAGAGAGGGACAGGGGTACGGCGGCTACACCTTC. It specifies CASREGQGYGGYTF.

The V call is TRBV7-2, the J call TRBJ1-1; D gene ambiguous. The CDR3 extends over 14 amino acids. Germline-derived CDR1 and CDR2 are SGHTA and FQGNSA. V gave up 1 base and J gave up 3 bases, with 9 bases separating them. This chain's CDR3 is CASSLVRLDTEAFF. The CDR3 DNA is TGTGCCAGCAGCTTAGTCAGGTTGGACACTGAAGCTTTCTTT.

This rearrangement joins TRBV28 to TRBJ1-1, with 8 bases lining up with TRBD1. The CDR3 runs to 13 residues. Germline CDR1 and CDR2: MDHEN and SYDVKM. The ends lost 2 bases at V and 11 bases at J; junction bases unmatched: 7. The CDR3 reads CASSLPDRAVAFF. The DNA of the CDR3 is TGTGCCAGCAGTTTACCGGACAGGGCGGTGGCTTTCTTT.

V gene TRBV4-1 combines with J gene TRBJ1-4, with 9 bases fitting TRBD1. Germline lookup yields CDR1 MGHRA and CDR2 YSYEKL. The J segment lost 11 bases and the V segment lost 0 bases, leaving 4 bases of the junction unmatched. The CDR3 contains 14 residues. In nucleotides, the CDR3 is TGCGCCAGCAGCCAAGATAAGACAGGGGGGAAACTGTTTTTT. Translated: CASSQDKTGGKLFF.

V and J are TRBV3-1 (or the pseudogene TRBV3-2) and TRBJ1-1; D may be TRBD1 (5 bases). The CDR3 totals 13 residues. The ends were cut back, 4 bases at V and 6 bases at J, with 12 bases in the middle. CDR1 is LGHDT and CDR2 is YNNKEL in the germline V gene (reference sequence). CDR3 loop: CASSPGAAAEAFF. CDR3 sequence (DNA): TGTGCCAGCAGCCCCGGGGCTGCGGCTGAAGCTTTCTTT.

This chain connects TRBV7-9 to TRBJ1-6; D not certain. The CDR3 is made up of 17 amino acids. V was trimmed by 5 bases and J by 0 bases, leaving 14 bases between them. In germline, CDR1 is SEHNR, CDR2 FQNEAQ (reference sequence). The CDR3 here is CASSTPRGDSYNSPLHF. CDR3 DNA sequence: TGTGCCAGCAGCACCCCCCGGGGAGACTCCTATAATTCACCCCTCCACTTT.

V and J are TRBV13 and TRBJ1-4; D is ambiguous. The CDR3 contains 13 residues. V lost 4 bases and J lost 7, with 10 bases in between. The germline CDR1 and CDR2 sequences are PRHDT and FYEKMQ (reference sequence). The CDR3: CASSYGRLEKLFF. The CDR3 nucleotides are TGTGCCAGCAGCTATGGACGCCTTGAAAAACTGTTTTTT. Complete variable domain (other parts from reference TRBV13 and TRBJ1-4): AAGVIQSPRHLIKEKRETATLKCYPIPRHDTVYWYQQGPGQDPQFLISFYEKMQSDKGSIPDRFSAQQFSDYHSELNMSSLELGDSALYFCASSYGRLEKLFFGSGTQLSVL.

The chain carries TRBV29-1 and TRBJ2-5, with D possibly TRBD1 on 6 matching bases. CDR3 size: 13 residues. The V end was cut by 7 bases, the J end by 1 base, with 13 bases between. Germline values: CDR1 SQVTM, CDR2 ANQGSEA. The CDR3 is CSASWTVQETQYF. The CDR3 DNA reads as TGCAGCGCCTCCTGGACAGTCCAAGAGACCCAGTACTTC.

The genes are TRBV7-9 and TRBJ2-5, with 9 bases lining up with TRBD1. Germline CDR1 and CDR2: SEHNR and FQNEAQ (reference sequence). The V segment lost 4 bases and the J segment 4 bases; nucleotides outside the gene matches: 7. The CDR3 totals 15 residues. The CDR3 is CASSSGQGGRETQYF. DNA for the CDR3: TGTGCCAGCAGCTCGGGACAGGGAGGGAGAGAGACCCAGTACTTC.

The chain has TRBV9 and TRBJ1-1; D possibly corresponds to TRBD1 (5 bases). CDR3 size: 16 residues. CDR1 and CDR2 from the germline V gene are SGDLS and YYNGEE. V was clipped by 0 bases and J by 0 bases, with 12 bases between them. This chain's CDR3 is CASSVATGTLNTEAFF. The DNA of the CDR3 is TGTGCCAGCAGCGTAGCTACTGGGACTTTGAACACTGAAGCTTTCTTT.

This chain links TRBV27 with TRBJ2-1; 11 nucleotides line up with TRBD2. The CDR3 sequence is 15 residues long. After removal of 6 bases from V and 7 bases from J, the junction contained 8 bases not matched to a gene. Germline V gives CDR1 MNHEY, CDR2 SMNVEV (reference sequence). CDR3 protein: CASSDSGGAGNEQFF. The DNA of the CDR3 is TGTGCCAGCAGCGATAGCGGGGGGGCGGGTAATGAGCAGTTCTTC.

The V and J genes are TRBV19 and TRBJ1-5; D is unclear. The V and J ends lost 5 bases and 0 bases respectively, with 8 bases between them. CDR1 LNHDA and CDR2 SQIVND come from the germline V gene (reference sequence). There are 14 residues in the CDR3. CDR3 DNA sequence: TGTGCCAGTAGTTATACGGCTAGCAATCAGCCCCAGCATTTT. It specifies CASSYTASNQPQHF. The full variable domain, completed using reference TRBV19 and TRBJ1-5, is DGGITQSPKYLFRKEGQNVTLSCEQNLNHDAMYWYRQDPGQGLRLIYYSQIVNDFQKGDIAEGYSVSREKKESFPLTVTSAQKNPTAFYLCASSYTASNQPQHFGDGTRLSIL.

This clone showed up just once. The chain recombines TRBV2 with TRBJ1-3, with a tentative D call TRBD1 (6 bases). The V end lost 7 bases, the J end lost 1 base, and 17 bases lay between the germline ends. Germline V CDR1 and CDR2: SNHLY, FYNNEI. CDR3 size: 16 residues. The CDR3 spells CASTSGMTGSGNTIYF. The CDR3 DNA reads as TGTGCCAGCACTTCAGGGATGACAGGTTCTGGAAACACCATATATTTT.

The CDR3 DNA follows: TGCGCCAGCAGTCGAGACCTCGGAAATGGCTACACCTTC. This sequence encodes CASSRDLGNGYTF. The chain carries TRBV10-1 and TRBJ1-2; D is uncertain. The V gene lost 5 bases and the J gene lost 6 bases, with 13 bases spanning the gap. The germline CDR1 and CDR2 sequences are WNHNN and SYGVQD (reference sequence). CDR3 length: 13 amino acids.

This clone ranks as medium-sized. The rearrangement uses TRBV6-6 and TRBJ1-6, with a weak D call TRBD1 (5 bases). The CDR3 runs to 13 residues. V was pared by 10 bases and J by 7 bases, with 14 bases between. Germline V CDR1 and CDR2: MNHNY, SVGAGI (reference sequence). The CDR3 DNA reads as TGTGCCACTACGACAGCTCTCAATTCACCCCTCCACTTT. Protein: CATTTALNSPLHF.

The chain links TRBV15 to TRBJ1-1; possible D gene TRBD1, 5 bases. The CDR3 contains 15 residues. In germline, CDR1 is LNHNV, CDR2 YYDKDF (reference sequence). The V gene lost 0 bases and the J gene lost 4 bases, with 12 bases spanning the gap. In nucleotides, the CDR3 is TGTGCCACCAGCAGAGATCGGGGCGTGGGCACTGAAGCTTTCTTT. Its translation: CATSRDRGVGTEAFF.

The chain links TRBV7-9 to TRBJ2-1; 7 positions agree with TRBD2. With 1 base clipped from V and 5 bases from J, the junction kept 2 bases outside the gene matches. CDR3 length: 14 residues. Germline V gives CDR1 SEHNR, CDR2 FQNEAQ (reference sequence). The CDR3: CASSLGEGNNEQFF. The CDR3 nucleotides read TGTGCCAGCAGCTTAGGGGAGGGGAACAATGAGCAGTTCTTC.

Comments on this clone: Germline and junction disagree at one end, which may indicate a read error. The chain has TRBV12-5 and TRBJ1-2; D remains ambiguous. The CDR3 consists of 10 residues. From germline, CDR1 is LGHNT and CDR2 FRNRAP. The CDR3 sequence is CASGLPRLLF. In DNA form, the CDR3 reads TGTGCTAGTGGTTTGCCCCGTTTACTCTTC.

The V gene is TRBV28, the J gene TRBJ1-1; D unclear. Germline CDR1 and CDR2: MDHEN and SYDVKM. The germline V and J ends were trimmed by 10 bases and 10 bases, with 16 bases remaining between them. CDR3 size: 11 residues. The CDR3 nucleotides read TGTGCCACCTCCCGGGGAACATTAGCTTTCTTT. This translates into CATSRGTLAFF.

V usage is TRBV7-2 and J usage is TRBJ1-1, with D unresolved. V was shortened by 1 base and J by 5 bases, with 11 bases between the two germline ends. This CDR3 region has 14 residues. Germline V CDR1 and CDR2: SGHTA, FQGNSA. The CDR3 is CASSLEGGRTEAFF. The DNA of the CDR3 is TGTGCCAGCAGCTTAGAGGGAGGACGGACTGAAGCTTTCTTT. The full variable domain, its missing parts supplied by reference TRBV7-2 and TRBJ1-1, is GAGVSQSPSNKVTEKGKDVELRCDPISGHTALYWYRQSLGQGLEFLIYFQGNSAPDKSGLPSDRFSAERTGGSVSTLTIQRTQQEDSAVYLCASSLEGGRTEAFFGQGTRLTVV.

The chain is built from TRBV12-3 or TRBV12-4 and TRBJ2-5; D call uncertain. The length of the CDR3 is 13 residues. The V end was cut by 7 bases, the J end by 0 bases, with 9 bases between. CDR3: CASTPKNQETQYF. The CDR3 region has the DNA TGTGCCAGCACTCCTAAGAACCAAGAGACCCAGTACTTC.

This clone was picked up one time. V usage is TRBV24-1 and J usage is TRBJ2-1, with 7 positions matching TRBD1. With V trimmed by 3 bases and J by 13 bases, 14 bases remained unmatched. Germline loops: CDR1 KGHDR, CDR2 SFDVKD. The CDR3 covers 15 residues. CDR3 in DNA: TGTGCCACCAGTGATGCCGACAGGGTACGGCCTAAACAGTTCTTC. This translates into CATSDADRVRPKQFF.

J is TRBJ1-4 and V is TRBV7-8; 7 positions match TRBD1. The CDR3 is 14 residues long. Looked up from germline, CDR1 is SGHVS and CDR2 is FQNEAQ. After removal of 7 bases from V and 2 bases from J, the junction contained 4 bases not matched to a gene. The CDR3 nucleotides are TGTGCCAGCAACCCGACAGGGACTAATGAAAAACTGTTTTTT. This codes for CASNPTGTNEKLFF.